A single sample gave rise to the 24 T cell receptor beta chains below, sequenced in a study of T cell responses to AZD1222 COVID-19 vaccine. The repertoire was sequenced with immunoSEQ multiplex PCR; TCRdb's copy has only in-frame clones and lacks some. The table has roughly 180,000 clones, 88% seen once. The sequencing used peripheral blood, collected on day 0 of AZD1222 vaccination. These receptors were collected from an adult in good health.

This chain uses TRBV7-3 with TRBJ2-5, with 11 bases that match TRBD1. V gave up 3 bases and J gave up 5 bases; unmatched junction bases: 8. Germline-derived CDR1 and CDR2 are SGHTA and FQGTGA. This CDR3 comprises 16 residues. CDR3 in amino acids: CASSLSSGTGGETQYF. The CDR3 coding sequence is TGTGCCAGCAGCTTGTCTTCCGGGACAGGGGGGGAGACCCAGTACTTC.

The chain couples TRBV5-1 to TRBJ2-2; 9 nucleotides agree with TRBD2. The germline gives CDR1 SGHRS, CDR2 YFSETQ. Trimming removed 6 bases from V and 7 bases from J; junction bases left unmatched: 7. The CDR3 is made up of 14 amino acids. The CDR3 loop reads CASMLELAGGELFF. For the CDR3, the DNA is TGCGCCAGCATGTTAGAACTAGCGGGCGGGGAGCTGTTTTTT.

CDR3 protein: CASSEGWTGGYEQYF. The CDR3 coding sequence is TGTGCCAGCAGCGAGGGATGGACGGGGGGCTACGAGCAGTACTTC. The J gene is TRBJ2-7, the V gene TRBV9; 7 bases align to TRBD2. CDR3 length: 15 amino acids. Germline CDR1 and CDR2: SGDLS and YYNGEE. V lost 3 bases and J lost 3; bases outside the gene matches: 9.

A single count supports this clone. This chain joins TRBV28 and TRBJ2-1, with a tentative D call TRBD1 (5 bases). Germline V gene sequence: CDR1 MDHEN, CDR2 SYDVKM. Deletions cut 2 bases from V and 7 bases from J, with 12 bases between. CDR3 length: 14 residues. The CDR3 loop reads CASSLRGRMNEQFF. In DNA form, the CDR3 reads TGTGCCAGCAGTTTAAGGGGCAGGATGAATGAGCAGTTCTTC.

This clone was observed a handful of times. The CDR3 reads CASSPDSYSNQPQHF. DNA of the CDR3: TGTGCCAGCAGCCCCGACAGTTATAGCAATCAGCCCCAGCATTTT. The chain has TRBV5-5 and TRBJ1-5, with D tentatively TRBD1 (5 bases). Trimming shortened V by 4 bases and J by 0 bases, and 11 bases separated the two germline ends. Germline V gene lookup returns CDR1 SGHKS and CDR2 YYEKEE (reference sequence). The CDR3 has 15 amino acids.

The V gene is TRBV7-6, the J gene TRBJ1-1; the D is unclear. Trimming removed 3 bases at V and 1 base at J, with 6 bases between. The CDR3 spans 13 residues. Germline loops: CDR1 SGHVS, CDR2 FNYEAQ. This CDR3 reads CASSLVPNTEAFF. CDR3 nucleotide sequence: TGTGCCAGCAGCTTGGTACCGAACACTGAAGCTTTCTTT.

V gene TRBV10-3 combines with J gene TRBJ2-1, with TRBD2 as a possible D gene (5 bases). Per germline, CDR1 ENHRY and CDR2 SYGVKD. Trimming left V 3 bases short and J 0 bases short, with 12 bases between. The CDR3 totals 16 residues. In nucleotides, the CDR3 is TGTGCCATCAGTGAAGGTGGGAGCGTCTCCTACAATGAGCAGTTCTTC. This gives the protein CAISEGGSVSYNEQFF.

This clone was counted between two and nine times. The chain uses TRBV20-1 and TRBJ1-5, with a tentative D call TRBD1 (6 bases). V dropped 6 bases and J dropped 5 bases, with 20 bases sitting between them. Germline V gives CDR1 DFQATT, CDR2 SNEGSKA (reference sequence). CDR3 length: 15 residues. The CDR3 DNA reads TGCAGTGCGAGTATATTTCAGGGGATTCATCAGCCCCAGCATTTT. Protein sequence: CSASIFQGIHQPQHF.

The chain has TRBV9 and TRBJ1-6; the D is unclear. Between the trimmed V and J ends, which lost 3 bases and 9 bases, there was a span of 19 bases. This CDR3 is built from 16 residues. CDR1 is SGDLS and CDR2 is YYNGEE in the germline V gene. The CDR3 nucleotides read TGTGCCAGCAGCGCAGAAACTCCGGGCCTATTTTCACCCCTCCACTTT. Translated, it gives CASSAETPGLFSPLHF.

The chain recombines TRBV7-2 with TRBJ2-1; possibly TRBD2 for D (7 bases). The CDR3 loop spans 15 amino acids. Germline CDR1 reads SGHTA; CDR2 reads FQGNSA. Trimming removed 0 bases at V and 6 bases at J, with 12 bases between. CDR3 DNA sequence: TGTGCCAGCAGCTTAGCGGGGGGGCCTCGCAATGAGCAGTTCTTC. The encoded protein is CASSLAGGPRNEQFF.

The rearrangement uses TRBV9 and TRBJ1-4, with D unresolved. Germline CDR1 SGDLS, CDR2 YYNGEE. V lost 3 bases to trimming and J lost 8 bases, with 5 bases between them. There are 11 residues in the CDR3. Here the CDR3 reads CASSEGEKLFF. The CDR3 DNA is TGTGCCAGCAGCGAAGGCGAAAAACTGTTTTTT. Full variable domain (outside the CDR3, taken from reference TRBV9 and TRBJ1-4): DSGVTQTPKHLITATGQRVTLRCSPRSGDLSVYWYQQSLDQGLQFLIQYYNGEERAKGNILERFSAQQFPDLHSELNLSSLELGDSALYFCASSEGEKLFFGSGTQLSVL.

The chain uses TRBV10-2 and TRBJ2-1; no clear D. Germline assignment: CDR1 WSHSY and CDR2 SAAADI. V was clipped by 7 bases and J by 7 bases, with 17 bases between them. This CDR3 spans 14 amino acids. As DNA, the CDR3 is TGCGCCAGCATGATTAGGGTAGAAGATAATGAGCAGTTCTTC. Translation: CASMIRVEDNEQFF.

This sequence joins TRBV4-1 and TRBJ2-1, with 11 bases matching TRBD2. After removal of 2 bases from V and 7 bases from J, the junction contained 4 bases not matched to a gene. The length of the CDR3 is 15 residues. Germline CDR1 is MGHRA and CDR2 is YSYEKL. The CDR3 DNA sequence: TGCGCCAGCAGCCAATTAGCGGGGGGGTATAATGAGCAGTTCTTC. This sequence encodes CASSQLAGGYNEQFF.

This chain joins TRBV3-1 (or the pseudogene TRBV3-2) and TRBJ1-1; the D gene is possibly TRBD1 (6 bases). This CDR3 comprises 12 residues. With 2 bases removed from V and 8 bases from J, the gap between germline ends came to 9 bases. Germline CDR1 is LGHDT and CDR2 is YNNKEL (reference sequence). The chain's CDR3 is CASSQPQGEAFF. CDR3 nucleotide sequence: TGTGCCAGCAGCCAACCTCAGGGGGAAGCTTTCTTT.

The CDR3 protein is CASSRDGSYEQYF. Written as DNA, the CDR3 is TGTGCCAGCAGCCGGGACGGTTCCTACGAGCAGTACTTC. The genes are TRBV6-4 and TRBJ2-7, with D perhaps given as TRBD1 or TRBD2 (5 bases each). With 6 bases removed from V and 1 base from J, the gap between germline ends came to 10 bases. CDR3 length: 13 residues. Per germline, CDR1 MRHNA and CDR2 SNTAGT.

The rearrangement joins TRBV5-6 to TRBJ1-2; D gene ambiguous. Germline CDR1 reads SGHDT; CDR2 reads YYEEEE. The ends were cut back, 0 bases at V and 1 base at J, with 10 bases in the middle. The length of the CDR3 is 15 residues. The CDR3: CASSLGLGINYGYTF. The CDR3 DNA follows: TGTGCCAGCAGCTTGGGTCTGGGAATTAACTATGGCTACACCTTC.

V usage is TRBV5-4 and J usage is TRBJ2-5; D gene unclear. The CDR3 is 13 amino acids. V was trimmed by 3 bases and J by 1 base, leaving 7 bases between them. Germline V lookup: CDR1 SGHNT, CDR2 YYREEE (reference sequence). This CDR3 reads CASSYWAQETQYF. For the CDR3, the DNA is TGTGCCAGCAGCTACTGGGCCCAAGAGACCCAGTACTTC.

The rearrangement joins TRBV6-4 to TRBJ2-3; D unresolved. CDR3 length: 14 residues. Germline CDR1 is MRHNA and CDR2 is SNTAGT. Trimming left V 0 bases short and J 0 bases short, with 4 bases between. CDR3 in amino acids: CASSDSSSTDTQYF. The CDR3 DNA reads TGTGCCAGCAGTGACTCCTCTAGCACAGATACGCAGTATTTT.

V and J are TRBV9 and TRBJ2-1; D possibly corresponds to TRBD1 (6 bases). There are 16 residues in the CDR3. The V end lost 0 bases, the J end lost 3 bases, and 13 bases lay between the germline ends. Germline V CDR1 and CDR2: SGDLS, YYNGEE. DNA of the CDR3: TGTGCCAGCAGCGTAGGGTCATGGACAGACTACAATGAGCAGTTCTTC. The encoded protein is CASSVGSWTDYNEQFF.

This sequence joins TRBV28 and TRBJ2-7; D is unclear. The CDR3 spans 11 residues. Per germline, CDR1 MDHEN and CDR2 SYDVKM. V was cut by 6 bases and J by 5 bases, with 8 bases left in between. The CDR3, as DNA: TGTGCCAGCAGATCCACTGACGAGCAGTACTTC. Translation gives CASRSTDEQYF.

The chain links TRBV5-4 to TRBJ1-6; 7 positions agree with TRBD1. The ends lost 3 bases at V and 8 bases at J; junction bases unmatched: 8. Germline-derived CDR1 and CDR2 are SGHNT and YYREEE (reference sequence). CDR3 length equals 15 residues. CDR3 sequence (DNA): TGTGCCAGCAGCTACCCGACAGGGCAGGATTCACCCCTCCACTTT. The encoded protein is CASSYPTGQDSPLHF.

The rearrangement joins TRBV3-1 (or the pseudogene TRBV3-2) to TRBJ1-3; D not resolved. V was cut by 1 base and J by 4 bases, with 5 bases left in between. The CDR3 totals 13 residues. Germline V gene lookup returns CDR1 LGHDT and CDR2 YNNKEL (reference sequence). This chain's CDR3 is CASSQVRGNTIYF. CDR3 coding DNA: TGTGCCAGCAGCCAAGTTAGGGGAAACACCATATATTTT.

The rearrangement uses TRBV9 and TRBJ1-4; TRBD1 aligns across 9 bases. CDR3 length: 15 amino acids. Unmatched junction bases numbered 8, after V lost 4 bases and J lost 7 bases. Looked up from germline, CDR1 is SGDLS and CDR2 is YYNGEE. CDR3 region: CASSTRTGVVEKLFF. CDR3 in DNA: TGTGCCAGCAGCACCCGGACAGGGGTGGTTGAAAAACTGTTTTTT.

This chain joins TRBV28 and TRBJ1-2; D remains unclear. The V gene's germline CDR1 is MDHEN and CDR2 SYDVKM. With 8 bases removed from V and 1 base from J, the gap between germline ends came to 14 bases. The CDR3 sequence is 14 residues long. CDR3 sequence reads: CASRKSGSNYGYTF. The CDR3 DNA is TGTGCCAGCCGAAAAAGCGGCAGTAACTATGGCTACACCTTC.